The subject of this entry is one TCR beta chain. This sample is part of a study of PD-L1 blockade in urothelial cancer. Study context: Prior chemotherapy regimens per patient numbered 0 to 3. Investigators checked blood 3 weeks (second dose) and 6 weeks after treatment start.

TCRdb's copy holds only in-frame clones and misses some; the assay was immunoSEQ multiplex PCR. The data contain fewer than 65,000 clones, roughly four fifths of them singletons. Noted time point: pretreatment peripheral blood. The sequencing used PBMCs, collected around atezolizumab (anti-PD-L1) treatment. This sequence was found in a man in his 70s with urothelial cancer.

The CDR3 protein is CASSTPGGYGYTF. Written as DNA, the CDR3 is TGTGCCAGCAGCACCCCAGGGGGCTATGGCTACACCTTC. The chain carries TRBV5-4 and TRBJ1-2; 7 bases are shared with TRBD1. The J segment lost 4 bases and the V segment lost 4 bases, leaving 4 bases of the junction unmatched. The CDR3 runs to 13 residues. Per the germline V gene, CDR1 is SGHNT and CDR2 is YYREEE (reference sequence). Using reference TRBV5-4 and TRBJ1-2 for the parts outside the CDR3, the full variable domain is ETGVTQSPTHLIKTRGQQVTLRCSSQSGHNTVSWYQQALGQGPQFIFQYYREEENGRGNFPPRFSGLQFPNYSSELNVNALELDDSALYLCASSTPGGYGYTFGSGTRLTVV.